This passage covers 19 T cell receptor beta chains from one sample sequenced in a study of blood T cell repertoires in COVID-19. The data were produced by immunoSEQ multiplex PCR, yet TCRdb's version contains in-frame clones alone and is incomplete. The sample shows about 260,000 clones, around 80% of them seen only once. The sample consisted of PBMCs or T cells enriched from blood (not recorded which). These receptors came from a man aged 30-40 years with acute COVID-19.

V and J are TRBV11-3 and TRBJ2-1; 10 bases match TRBD2. The CDR3 totals 17 residues. V lost 0 bases and J lost 4; bases outside the gene matches: 6. Germline V gives CDR1 SGHNT, CDR2 YENEEA. CDR3 bases: TGTGCCAGCAGCTTAGATCAGGGACTAGCGCAATACAATGAGCAGTTCTTC. Its translation: CASSLDQGLAQYNEQFF.

The gene calls are TRBV7-3 and TRBJ2-7; 12 bases fit TRBD2. This CDR3 comprises 19 residues. Losses at the gene ends were 5 bases for V and 7 bases for J; bases not matched to a gene: 21. Germline loops: CDR1 SGHTA, CDR2 FQGTGA. The CDR3 nucleotides read TGTGCCAGCAGCCCGGGACTAGCGGGCCCCAAGGGGATGGGTGGGGAGCAGTACGTC. Amino acid sequence: CASSPGLAGPKGMGGEQYV.

The V gene is TRBV5-4, the J gene TRBJ2-1, with 11 nucleotides matching TRBD2. CDR1 is SGHNT, CDR2 YYREEE, per germline (reference sequence). With 1 base clipped from V and 0 bases from J, the junction kept 6 bases outside the gene matches. There are 18 residues in the CDR3. The CDR3 here is CASSLTSGGLSSYNEQFF. Written as DNA, the CDR3 is TGTGCCAGCAGCTTGACTAGCGGGGGACTAAGCTCCTACAATGAGCAGTTCTTC.

The rearrangement uses TRBV7-6 and TRBJ2-3; 9 nucleotides match TRBD2. J lost 4 bases, V lost 5 bases, and 4 bases had no gene match. Looked up from germline, CDR1 is SGHVS and CDR2 is FNYEAQ. This CDR3 has 14 residues. Here the CDR3 reads CASSGAGGPDTQYF. In nucleotides, the CDR3 is TGTGCCAGCAGCGGAGCGGGGGGACCAGATACGCAGTATTTT.

As concerns this clone: The junction departs from the called germline gene at one end, perhaps through a read error. The DNA for the CDR3 is TGTGCCAGCAGACTAGCGGGAAATGAGCAGTTCTTC. Translating gives CASRLAGNEQFF. The V gene is TRBV5-1, the J gene TRBJ2-1; 11 nucleotides line up with TRBD2. The germline V gene encodes CDR1 SGHRS and CDR2 YFSETQ. The CDR3 is 12 amino acids.

This clone showed up just a few times. This sequence joins TRBV4-1 and TRBJ1-6; D gene uncertain. The length of the CDR3 is 12 residues. In germline, CDR1 is MGHRA, CDR2 YSYEKL. Trimming removed 5 bases from V and 8 bases from J, with 7 bases in between. CDR3 coding DNA: TGCGCCAGCAGCAGGGAGGATTCACCCCTCCACTTT. Amino acids: CASSREDSPLHF.

This clone was recorded only once. Here the CDR3 reads CASLNRGQNTGELFF. In nucleotides, the CDR3 is TGTGCCAGCCTTAACAGGGGGCAGAACACCGGGGAGCTGTTTTTT. This sequence joins TRBV28 and TRBJ2-2; TRBD1 matches at 9 bases. The CDR3 consists of 15 residues. J lost 1 base, V lost 8 bases, and 5 bases had no gene match. Per germline, CDR1 MDHEN and CDR2 SYDVKM.

The chain is built from TRBV7-2 and TRBJ1-1; D remains ambiguous. Deletions cut 1 base from V and 6 bases from J, with 12 bases between. CDR1 is SGHTA and CDR2 is FQGNSA in the germline V gene. This CDR3 contains 14 residues. CDR3 loop: CASSLDPVSAEAFF. For the CDR3, the DNA is TGTGCCAGCAGCTTAGATCCGGTCAGCGCTGAAGCTTTCTTT.

This clone was observed a few times. The chain is built from TRBV25-1 and TRBJ2-1; 13 bases fit TRBD2. Germline V gene data show CDR1 as MGHDK and CDR2 as SYGVNS. V lost 11 bases to trimming and J lost 7 bases; unmatched junction nucleotides: 5. CDR3 size: 13 residues. CDR3 in amino acids: CAYGTSGANEQFF. The DNA for the CDR3 is TGTGCCTACGGGACTAGCGGGGCGAATGAGCAGTTCTTC. The full variable domain, rest sourced from reference TRBV25-1 and TRBJ2-1, is EADIYQTPRYLVIGTGKKITLECSQTMGHDKMYWYQQDPGMELHLIHYSYGVNSTEKGDLSSESTVSRIRTEHFPLTLESARPSHTSQYLCAYGTSGANEQFFGPGTRLTVL.

The chain joins TRBV6-5 to TRBJ2-5; 7 nucleotides agree with TRBD1. The CDR3 sequence is 16 residues long. Germline trimming cut 2 bases from V and 4 bases from J; bases unmatched to any gene: 10. Germline CDR1 is MNHEY and CDR2 is SVGAGI. The CDR3 loop is CASSYPKRDSGETQYF. The DNA for the CDR3 is TGTGCCAGCAGTTACCCCAAACGGGACAGTGGAGAGACCCAGTACTTC.

This chain connects TRBV5-4 to TRBJ1-6; possibly TRBD1 for D (6 bases). The CDR3 runs 14 residues. V dropped 4 bases and J dropped 8 bases, with 13 bases sitting between them. Germline values: CDR1 SGHNT, CDR2 YYREEE (reference sequence). CDR3 DNA: TGTGCCAGCAGCGTACAGGGCTACGATTCACCCCTCCACTTT. Its translation: CASSVQGYDSPLHF.

The genes are TRBV2 and TRBJ1-4; TRBD1 is a possible D gene (6 bases). V was clipped by 8 bases and J by 5 bases, with 12 bases between them. CDR1 is SNHLY and CDR2 is FYNNEI in the germline V gene. The CDR3 consists of 13 residues. The CDR3 loop is CASAGGTNEKLFF. In nucleotides, the CDR3 is TGTGCCAGCGCGGGGGGGACAAATGAAAAACTGTTTTTT.

The rearrangement joins TRBV12-3 or TRBV12-4 to TRBJ2-3; possibly TRBD2 for D (5 bases). CDR3 length: 11 residues. V was trimmed by 8 bases and J by 6 bases, leaving 9 bases between them. CDR3 in amino acids: CASSWTDTQYF. In DNA form, the CDR3 reads TGTGCCAGCTCCTGGACTGATACGCAGTATTTT.

The chain combines TRBV30 with TRBJ1-2; D unresolved. This CDR3 has 12 residues. The ends were cut back, 2 bases at V and 7 bases at J, with 11 bases in the middle. The V gene's germline CDR1 is GTSNPN and CDR2 SVGIG (reference sequence). In nucleotides, the CDR3 is TGTGCCTGGAGTAAAGTCACGGGTGGCTACACCTTC. Translated, it gives CAWSKVTGGYTF.

The rearrangement links TRBV19 to TRBJ1-5; D is ambiguous. The CDR3 consists of 14 residues. Germline CDR1 reads LNHDA; CDR2 reads SQIVND (reference sequence). With 6 bases removed from V and 0 bases from J, the gap between germline ends came to 9 bases. The CDR3 DNA reads as TGTGCCAGTAGACGGGTCTATAGCAATCAGCCCCAGCATTTT. Residues: CASRRVYSNQPQHF.

V gene TRBV25-1 combines with J gene TRBJ1-4, with a weak D call TRBD1 (5 bases). The CDR3 runs 15 residues. Germline CDR1 MGHDK, CDR2 SYGVNS. The V and J ends lost 4 bases and 3 bases respectively, with 12 bases between them. CDR3 protein: CASSAGTAPNEKLFF. CDR3 coding DNA: TGTGCCAGCAGTGCCGGGACTGCCCCTAATGAAAAACTGTTTTTT. The whole variable domain, filled in from reference TRBV25-1 and TRBJ1-4, reads EADIYQTPRYLVIGTGKKITLECSQTMGHDKMYWYQQDPGMELHLIHYSYGVNSTEKGDLSSESTVSRIRTEHFPLTLESARPSHTSQYLCASSAGTAPNEKLFFGSGTQLSVL.

The rearrangement joins TRBV5-5 to TRBJ2-7, with TRBD1 identical over 8 bases. Per the germline V gene, CDR1 is SGHKS and CDR2 is YYEKEE (reference sequence). The CDR3 loop spans 15 amino acids. Unmatched junction bases numbered 11, after V lost 4 bases and J lost 5 bases. In nucleotides, the CDR3 is TGTGCCAGCAGCGATGGGACAGGCGTTCCGGACGAGCAGTACGTC. Translated, it gives CASSDGTGVPDEQYV.

The chain is built from TRBV19 and TRBJ2-3, with D perhaps matching TRBD2 (7 bases). Germline V gives CDR1 LNHDA, CDR2 SQIVND (reference sequence). The ends were cut back, 1 base at V and 2 bases at J, with 10 bases in the middle. The length of the CDR3 is 15 residues. DNA of the CDR3: TGTGCCAGTAGTATAGTCGGGGGGCACACAGATACGCAGTATTTT. Its translation is CASSIVGGHTDTQYF.

CDR3 sequence: CASSMMSGGYYNEQFF. The CDR3 DNA sequence: TGTGCCAGTAGTATGATGAGCGGGGGATACTACAATGAGCAGTTCTTC. The chain combines TRBV19 with TRBJ2-1; 8 bases map to TRBD2. Looked up from germline, CDR1 is LNHDA and CDR2 is SQIVND (reference sequence). The CDR3 covers 16 residues. With 3 bases clipped from V and 3 bases from J, the junction kept 7 bases outside the gene matches.